The clone carrying this T cell receptor beta chain came up a few times. The antigen is not known. TCR cDNA libraries were made from RNA using a previously described, modified protocol. MiXCR, applied by TCRdb to the 5' RACE reads, yields one record per CDR3 protein. The repertoire has around 380,000 distinct CDR3 sequences, 28% of them found once; the top ten carry about 6%. CDR1 and CDR2 (germline): SGHRS, YFSETQ. Trimming removed 0 bases at V and 3 bases at J, with 6 bases between. This CDR3 contains 14 residues. This entry is derived from a study of identical twins' blood T cells. Whole-study results and caveats: Twins reportedly had markedly more similar V usage than unrelated donors, even among out-of-frame TCRbeta clonotypes.

The source material was PBMCs. The source of this sequence is a woman between 18 and 50 years old in good health. This chain connects TRBV5-1 to TRBJ2-2; D ambiguous. The CDR3, as DNA: TGCGCCAGCAGCTTGGTTCCCGACACCGGGGAGCTGTTTTTT. Residues: CASSLVPDTGELFF.